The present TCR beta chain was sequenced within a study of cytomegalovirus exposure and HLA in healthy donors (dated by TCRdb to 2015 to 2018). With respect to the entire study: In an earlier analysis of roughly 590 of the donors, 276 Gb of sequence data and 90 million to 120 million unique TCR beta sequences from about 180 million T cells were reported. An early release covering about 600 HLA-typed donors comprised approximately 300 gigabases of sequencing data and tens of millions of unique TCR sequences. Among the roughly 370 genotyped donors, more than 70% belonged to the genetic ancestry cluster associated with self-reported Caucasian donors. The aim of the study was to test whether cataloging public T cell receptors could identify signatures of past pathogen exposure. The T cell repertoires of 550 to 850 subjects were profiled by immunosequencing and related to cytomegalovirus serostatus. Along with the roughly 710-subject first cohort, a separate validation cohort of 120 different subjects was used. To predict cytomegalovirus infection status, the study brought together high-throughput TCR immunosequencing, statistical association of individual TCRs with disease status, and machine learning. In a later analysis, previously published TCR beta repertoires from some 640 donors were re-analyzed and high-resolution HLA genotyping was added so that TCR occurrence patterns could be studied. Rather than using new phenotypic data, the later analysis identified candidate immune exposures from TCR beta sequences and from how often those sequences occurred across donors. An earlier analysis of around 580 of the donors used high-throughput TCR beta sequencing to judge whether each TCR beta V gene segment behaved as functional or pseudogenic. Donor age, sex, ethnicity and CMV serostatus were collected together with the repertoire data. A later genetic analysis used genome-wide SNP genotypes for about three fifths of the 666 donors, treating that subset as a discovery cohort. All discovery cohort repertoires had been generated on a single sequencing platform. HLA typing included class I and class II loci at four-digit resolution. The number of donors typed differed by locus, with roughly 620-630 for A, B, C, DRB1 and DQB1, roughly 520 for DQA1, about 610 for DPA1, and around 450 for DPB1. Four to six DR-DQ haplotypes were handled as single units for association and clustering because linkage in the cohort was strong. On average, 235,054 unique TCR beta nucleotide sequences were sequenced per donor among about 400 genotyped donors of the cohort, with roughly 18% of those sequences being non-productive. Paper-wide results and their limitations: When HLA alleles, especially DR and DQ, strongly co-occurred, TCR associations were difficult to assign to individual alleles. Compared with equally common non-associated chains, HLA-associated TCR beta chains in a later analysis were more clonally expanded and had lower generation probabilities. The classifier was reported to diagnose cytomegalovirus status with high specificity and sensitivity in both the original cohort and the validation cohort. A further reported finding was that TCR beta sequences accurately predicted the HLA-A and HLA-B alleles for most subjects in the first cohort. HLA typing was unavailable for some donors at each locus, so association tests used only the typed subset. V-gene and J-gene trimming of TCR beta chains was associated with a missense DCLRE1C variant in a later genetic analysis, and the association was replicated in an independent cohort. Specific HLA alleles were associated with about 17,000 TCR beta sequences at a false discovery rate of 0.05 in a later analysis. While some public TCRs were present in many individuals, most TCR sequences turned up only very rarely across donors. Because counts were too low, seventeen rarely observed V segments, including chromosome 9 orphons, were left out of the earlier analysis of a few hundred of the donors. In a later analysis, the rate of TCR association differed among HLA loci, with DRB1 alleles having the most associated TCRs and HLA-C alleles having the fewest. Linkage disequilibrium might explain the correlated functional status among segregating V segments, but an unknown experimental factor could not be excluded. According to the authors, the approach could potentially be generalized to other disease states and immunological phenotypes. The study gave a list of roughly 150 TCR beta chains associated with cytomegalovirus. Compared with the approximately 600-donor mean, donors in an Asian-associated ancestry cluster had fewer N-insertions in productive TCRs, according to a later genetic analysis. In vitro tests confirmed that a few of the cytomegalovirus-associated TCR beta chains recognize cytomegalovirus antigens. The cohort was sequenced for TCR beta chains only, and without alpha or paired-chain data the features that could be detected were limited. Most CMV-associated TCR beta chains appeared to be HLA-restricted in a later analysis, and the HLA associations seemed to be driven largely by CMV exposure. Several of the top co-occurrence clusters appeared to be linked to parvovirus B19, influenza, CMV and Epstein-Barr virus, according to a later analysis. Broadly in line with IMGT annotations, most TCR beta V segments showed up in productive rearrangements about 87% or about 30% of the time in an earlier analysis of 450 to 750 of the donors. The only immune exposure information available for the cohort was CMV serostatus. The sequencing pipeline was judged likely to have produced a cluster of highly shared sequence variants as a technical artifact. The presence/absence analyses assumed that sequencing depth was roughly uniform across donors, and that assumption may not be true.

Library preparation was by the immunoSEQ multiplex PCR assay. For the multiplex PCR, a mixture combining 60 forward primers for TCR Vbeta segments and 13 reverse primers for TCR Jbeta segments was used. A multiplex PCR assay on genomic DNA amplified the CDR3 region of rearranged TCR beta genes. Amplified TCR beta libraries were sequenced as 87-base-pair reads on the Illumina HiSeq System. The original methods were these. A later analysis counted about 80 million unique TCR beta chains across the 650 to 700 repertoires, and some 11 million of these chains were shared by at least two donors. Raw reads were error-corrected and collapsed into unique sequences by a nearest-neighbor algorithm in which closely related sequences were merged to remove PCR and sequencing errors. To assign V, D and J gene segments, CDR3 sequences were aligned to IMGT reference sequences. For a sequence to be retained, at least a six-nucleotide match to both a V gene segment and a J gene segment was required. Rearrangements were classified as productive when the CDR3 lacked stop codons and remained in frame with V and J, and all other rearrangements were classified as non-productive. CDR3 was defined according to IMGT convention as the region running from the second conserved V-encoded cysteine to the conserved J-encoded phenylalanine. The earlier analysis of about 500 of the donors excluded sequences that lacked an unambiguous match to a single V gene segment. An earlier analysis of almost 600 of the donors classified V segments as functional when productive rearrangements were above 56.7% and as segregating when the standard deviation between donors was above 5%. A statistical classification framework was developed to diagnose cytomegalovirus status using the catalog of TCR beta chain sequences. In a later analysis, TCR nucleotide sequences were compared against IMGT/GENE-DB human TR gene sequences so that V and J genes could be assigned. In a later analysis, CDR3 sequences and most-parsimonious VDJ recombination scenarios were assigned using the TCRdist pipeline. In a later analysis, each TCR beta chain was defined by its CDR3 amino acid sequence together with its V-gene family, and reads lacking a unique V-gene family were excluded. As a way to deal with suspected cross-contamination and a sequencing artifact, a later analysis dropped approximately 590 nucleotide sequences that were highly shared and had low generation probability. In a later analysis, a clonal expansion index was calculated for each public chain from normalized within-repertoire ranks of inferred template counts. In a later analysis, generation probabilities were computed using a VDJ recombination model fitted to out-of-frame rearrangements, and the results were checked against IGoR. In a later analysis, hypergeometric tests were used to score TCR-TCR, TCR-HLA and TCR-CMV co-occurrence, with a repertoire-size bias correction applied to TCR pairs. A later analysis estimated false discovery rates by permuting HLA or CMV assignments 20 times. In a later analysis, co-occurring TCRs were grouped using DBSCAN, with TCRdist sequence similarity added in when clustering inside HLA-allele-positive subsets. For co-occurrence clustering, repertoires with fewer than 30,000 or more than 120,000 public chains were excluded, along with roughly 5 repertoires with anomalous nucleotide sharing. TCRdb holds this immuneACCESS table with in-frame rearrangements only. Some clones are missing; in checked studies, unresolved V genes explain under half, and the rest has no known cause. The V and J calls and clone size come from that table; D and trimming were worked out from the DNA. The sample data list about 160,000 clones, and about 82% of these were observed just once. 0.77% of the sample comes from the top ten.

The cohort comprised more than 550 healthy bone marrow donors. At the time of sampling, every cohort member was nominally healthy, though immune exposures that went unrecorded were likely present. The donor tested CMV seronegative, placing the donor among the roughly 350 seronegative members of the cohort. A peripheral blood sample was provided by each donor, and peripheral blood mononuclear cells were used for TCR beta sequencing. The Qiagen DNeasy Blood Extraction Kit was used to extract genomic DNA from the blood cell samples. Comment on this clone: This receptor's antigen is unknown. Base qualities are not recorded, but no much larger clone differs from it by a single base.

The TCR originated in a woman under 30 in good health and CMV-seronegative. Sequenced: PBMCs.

The DNA is as follows: TGTGCCAGCAGTCGAGCTGGAAACACCATATATTTT. Protein translation: CASSRAGNTIYF. The receptor chain draws on TRBV28 and TRBJ1-3; the D gene identity is not certain. V is clipped by 5 bases and J by 2 bases, and the sequence between their germline boundaries is 4 bases long. The germline V gene supplies CDR1 MDHEN and CDR2 SYDVKM. The CDR3 runs 12 residues from the cysteine to the phenylalanine. Of the read, only the CDR3 DNA is kept; its 36 bases are in frame from base 1.